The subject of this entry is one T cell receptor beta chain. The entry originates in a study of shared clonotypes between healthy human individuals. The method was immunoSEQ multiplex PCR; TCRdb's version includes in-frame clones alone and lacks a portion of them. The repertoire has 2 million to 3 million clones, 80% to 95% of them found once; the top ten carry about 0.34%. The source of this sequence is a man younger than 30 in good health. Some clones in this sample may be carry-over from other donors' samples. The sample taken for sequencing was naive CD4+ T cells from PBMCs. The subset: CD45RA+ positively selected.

The DNA for the CDR3 is TGTGCCAGTAGTATAGCCAGTACTAACTATGGCTACACCTTC. Its protein is CASSIASTNYGYTF. The V gene is TRBV19, the J gene TRBJ1-2; D call uncertain. This CDR3 contains 14 residues. Trimming cost V 1 base and J 0 bases, with 6 bases left between them. Germline assignment: CDR1 LNHDA and CDR2 SQIVND (reference sequence).